Listed here is a single T cell receptor (beta chain). This clone was detected only a few times. There is no known antigen for this receptor. Base qualities are not provided; no much larger clone lies one nucleotide away. For sequencing of the TCRbeta CDR3 region, genomic DNA was extracted from the sorted cells. The immunoSEQ Assay was used for sequencing of TCRbeta CDR3 regions. The source is immuneACCESS, and TCRdb retained only in-frame sequences with V and J called. Part of the clones is not carried over; for the studies checked, unresolved V genes explain less than half of this, and the remainder is unexplained. The sample has about 93,000 clones on record, 90% to 95% of them singletons. Around 2.8% of the sample is in the top ten clones. This sample was taken from a study of OX40 agonist ivuxolimab in advanced cancers. With respect to the entire study: The costimulatory receptor OX40 (CD134) was targeted by ivuxolimab, a fully human IgG2 agonistic monoclonal antibody. Intravenous ivuxolimab was administered to patients every 2 weeks at six dose levels: 0.01, 0.1, 0.3, 1.5, 3 and 10 mg/kg. Among the roughly 52 dose-escalation patients, about 19 had hepatocellular carcinoma, around 15 melanoma, 9 renal cell carcinoma and 9 head and neck cancer. In the dose-escalation cohort, 75% to 85% of patients were male, and the mean age was 60 years with a range of roughly 23 to 79. Prior anti-PD-1, anti-PD-L1 or anti-CTLA-4 therapy was permitted, and 30% to 45% of dose-escalation patients had received checkpoint inhibitors. Three dose-escalation patients achieved partial responses, one with hepatocellular carcinoma and two with cutaneous melanoma. Peripheral TCRbeta sequencing was intended to test whether TCR sequence diversity was altered and clonal T-cell expansion was caused by ivuxolimab. The paper describes the monotherapy dose-escalation part (N ≈ 51 patients) of the phase I trial of ivuxolimab. Study-wide findings and limitations: After ivuxolimab, CD8+ T cells had more expanded clones than CD4+ T cells on average. In the 0.1-3.0 mg/kg groups, partial responders were among the patients with the lowest normalized peripheral clonal expansion, particularly in CD8+ T cells. At doses of 0.1 to 3.0 mg/kg, clonal expansion of both CD4+ and CD8+ blood T cells was observed from baseline to week 6. Low levels of normalized T-cell clonal expansion were also seen in some patients who did not respond. The antigen specificity of the peripheral T cells that underwent clonal expansion was not determined.

The trial excluded patients who had a history of autoimmune disease or were on systemic immunosuppression. Peripheral blood for TCR sequencing was drawn from every dose cohort at baseline, at cycle 4 day 1 and at cycle 7 day 1. Samples were obtained from an open-label, multicenter, first-in-human phase I dose-escalation trial of ivuxolimab. Adults with locally advanced or metastatic melanoma, renal cell carcinoma, hepatocellular carcinoma or head and neck squamous cell carcinoma were enrolled in the trial. Before TCR sequencing, CD4+ T cells and CD8+ T cells from peripheral blood were sorted into separate populations. Including the terminal cysteine and phenylalanine, the CDR3 comprises 10 residues. Of the read, only the CDR3 DNA is kept; its 30 bases are in frame from base 1. V is shortened by 10 bases, J by 8 bases, and the region joining them spans 11 bases. The germline V gene gives CDR1 as SGHAT and CDR2 as FQNNGV.

The TCR was taken from an adult with an advanced solid tumor such as melanoma, head and neck, liver or kidney cancer. The sample consisted of CD4+ or CD8+ T cells sorted from blood, taken in a trial of the OX40 agonist ivuxolimab. In this chain, TRBV11-2 is recombined with TRBJ1-1, with an unclear D gene assignment. The CDR3 reads CAIQPREAFF. In nucleotide form, the sequence is TGTGCCATCCAGCCCAGAGAAGCTTTCTTT.